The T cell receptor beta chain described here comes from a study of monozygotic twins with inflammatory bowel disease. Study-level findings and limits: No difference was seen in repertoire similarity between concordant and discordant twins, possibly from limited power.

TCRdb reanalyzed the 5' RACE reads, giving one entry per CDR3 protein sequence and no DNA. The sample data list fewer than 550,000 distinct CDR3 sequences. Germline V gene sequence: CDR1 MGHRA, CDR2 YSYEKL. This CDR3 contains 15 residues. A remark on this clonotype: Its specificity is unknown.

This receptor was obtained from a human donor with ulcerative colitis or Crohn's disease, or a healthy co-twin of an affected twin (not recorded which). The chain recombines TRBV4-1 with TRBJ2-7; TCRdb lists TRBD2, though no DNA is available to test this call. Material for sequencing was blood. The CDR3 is CASSQGLAATYEQYF.